A selection of T cell receptor beta chains follows, all from one sample in a study of CD8 T cells in ankylosing spondylitis. TCRdb re-analysed the 5' RACE reads in MiXCR, keeping a single row per CDR3 protein. There are more than 35,000 distinct CDR3 sequences in the sample; 2.7% occur only once, and around 4.5% lies in the top ten. What was sequenced was blood, either unsorted or a sorted T cell fraction (not recorded which). The receptors stem from a male donor with ankylosing spondylitis or in good health (not recorded which). CDR3s include the opening cysteine and the closing phenylalanine or tryptophan. A D gene is named only where the DNA matches it firmly. Not all rows give a size; the values are once, few, many and, for expanded clones, a class.

j_gene: TRBJ2-1
abundance: many
d_gene: NA
v_gene: TRBV9
CDR3nt: TGTGCCAGCAGCCAGACTGGGACGGCAAAAACACGGAATGAGCAGTTCTTC
CDR3aa: CASSQTGTAKTRNEQFF

j_gene: TRBJ2-5
abundance: many
d_gene: NA
v_gene: TRBV9
CDR3nt: TGTGCCAGCAGCGTAGACGGGGGACCGTACCAAGAGACCCAGTACTTC
CDR3aa: CASSVDGGPYQETQYF

j_gene: TRBJ1-2
abundance: many
d_gene: TRBD1
v_gene: TRBV9
CDR3nt: TGTGCCAGCAGCCCGGAACAGGGGACAAAGTATGGCTACACCTTC
CDR3aa: CASSPEQGTKYGYTF

j_gene: TRBJ1-2
abundance: many
d_gene: TRBD1
v_gene: TRBV9
CDR3nt: TGTGCCAGCAGCGAACAGGGGAACTATGGCTACACCTTC
CDR3aa: CASSEQGNYGYTF

j_gene: TRBJ1-1
abundance: many
d_gene: NA
v_gene: TRBV9
CDR3nt: TGTGCCAGCAGCCCCCTTGGGGGGCAGAGCACTGAAGCTTTCTTT
CDR3aa: CASSPLGGQSTEAFF

j_gene: TRBJ2-5
abundance: many
d_gene: TRBD2
v_gene: TRBV9
CDR3nt: TGTGCCAGCAGCGTCTTAGCGGGAGCAGAGACCCAGTACTTC
CDR3aa: CASSVLAGAETQYF

j_gene: TRBJ1-2
abundance: many
d_gene: TRBD1
v_gene: TRBV9
CDR3nt: TGTGCCAGCAGCGACCAGGGGGCGCGGAACTATGGCTACACCTTC
CDR3aa: CASSDQGARNYGYTF

j_gene: TRBJ2-3
abundance: NA
d_gene: NA
v_gene: TRBV9
CDR3nt: TGTGCCAGCAGCCCGGGTGGGACAAGTAGCACAGATACGCAGTATTTT
CDR3aa: CASSPGGTSSTDTQYF

j_gene: TRBJ1-6
abundance: many
d_gene: TRBD1
v_gene: TRBV9
CDR3nt: TGTGCCAGCAGCGTTACAGGGGGACTGGGGCCCCTCCACTTT
CDR3aa: CASSVTGGLGPLHF

j_gene: TRBJ2-1
abundance: many
d_gene: NA
v_gene: TRBV9
CDR3nt: TGTGCCAGCAGCGTAGCTGGTCGGGATACCTACAATGAGCAGTTCTTC
CDR3aa: CASSVAGRDTYNEQFF

j_gene: TRBJ1-2
abundance: few
d_gene: NA
v_gene: TRBV9
CDR3nt: TGTGCCAGCAGCGTAGTCCCAGGGCTCCATGGCTACACCTTC
CDR3aa: CASSVVPGLHGYTF

j_gene: TRBJ2-2
abundance: many
d_gene: NA
v_gene: TRBV9
CDR3nt: TGTGCCAGCAGCCAAGGACTCTCCTTTGTAGGGGAGCTGTTTTTT
CDR3aa: CASSQGLSFVGELFF

j_gene: TRBJ2-4
abundance: many
d_gene: NA
v_gene: TRBV21-1
CDR3nt: TGTGCCAGCAGCACCTGGACAGGGGCGTCCCCGGGAAACATTCAGTACTTC
CDR3aa: CASSTWTGASPGNIQYF

j_gene: TRBJ2-1
abundance: many
d_gene: TRBD2
v_gene: TRBV9
CDR3nt: TGTGCCAGCAGCGTATTAGCGGGAGCGGAGCAGTTCTTC
CDR3aa: CASSVLAGAEQFF

j_gene: TRBJ2-3
abundance: many
d_gene: NA
v_gene: TRBV9
CDR3nt: TGTGCCAGCAGCCCCCGACAGACGTCAGATACGCAGTATTTT
CDR3aa: CASSPRQTSDTQYF